Presented here are 30 T cell receptor beta chains from one specimen sequenced in a study of shared clonotypes between healthy human individuals. Assay used: immunoSEQ multiplex PCR; TCRdb lists only in-frame clones, some missing. The profile shows some 2,000,000 clones, approximately 96% of them singletons. Material for sequencing was naive CD4+ T cells sorted from blood. Subset described: CD45RA+ positively selected. The receptors come from a man younger than 35 in good health.

The chain joins TRBV19 to TRBJ2-4, with 7 bases identical to TRBD1. V was clipped by 4 bases and J by 2 bases; unmatched bases: 5. This CDR3 spans 15 amino acids. Germline CDR1 LNHDA, CDR2 SQIVND (reference sequence). CDR3 protein: CASSSMTGSKNIQYF. The CDR3, as DNA: TGTGCCAGTAGTAGTATGACAGGGTCCAAAAACATTCAGTACTTC.

This clone has more than one count but fewer than ten. At the DNA level, this CDR3 is encoded by other sequences in the same sample as well. The chain recombines TRBV18 with TRBJ2-5; D gene uncertain. V shed 3 bases and J shed 1 base, with 3 bases lying between them. Looked up from germline, CDR1 is KGHSH and CDR2 is LQKENI. The CDR3 covers 12 residues. The CDR3 reads CASSPLQETQYF. For the CDR3, the DNA is TGTGCCAGCTCACCTCTCCAAGAGACCCAGTACTTC.

This clone has just one count. This same CDR3 is encoded by further DNA sequences in the sample. The chain combines TRBV5-6 with TRBJ2-4; D gene uncertain. V lost 2 bases and J 7 bases, leaving 10 bases between the germline ends. Germline V lookup: CDR1 SGHDT, CDR2 YYEEEE. The CDR3 is 13 residues long. CDR3 residues: CASSLGRSNIQYF. Here the CDR3 DNA reads TGTGCCAGCAGCTTAGGACGGAGTAACATTCAGTACTTC.

V usage is TRBV5-1 and J usage is TRBJ1-2, with no clear D. The CDR3 length is 13 residues. The V gene lost 5 bases and the J gene lost 3 bases, with 11 bases spanning the gap. The germline gives CDR1 SGHRS, CDR2 YFSETQ. Here the CDR3 DNA reads TGCGCCAGCAGTCTGGGGAACCACTATGGCTACACCTTC. Protein product: CASSLGNHYGYTF.

The rearrangement links TRBV4-1 to TRBJ2-7, with D possibly matching TRBD2 (6 bases). CDR1 and CDR2 (germline): MGHRA, YSYEKL. The CDR3 spans 14 residues. V lost 4 bases and J 5 bases, leaving 15 bases between the germline ends. The CDR3 DNA follows: TGCGCCAGCAGCCTTCTTGGTGGAGGGGACGAGCAGTACTTC. This gives the protein CASSLLGGGDEQYF.

The chain employs TRBV7-2 and TRBJ2-7, with 8 nucleotides matching TRBD1. V trimming: 1 base; J trimming: 2 bases; junction bases outside the gene matches: 4. Germline V CDR1 and CDR2: SGHTA, FQGNSA. The CDR3 length is 15 residues. CDR3 sequence (DNA): TGTGCCAGCAGCTTAGTAGAGACAGGGGCCTACGAGCAGTACTTC. Its protein product is CASSLVETGAYEQYF.

Comment on this clone: Other DNA sequences in this sample translate to the same CDR3. The rearrangement joins TRBV30 to TRBJ2-3, with TRBD2 as a possible D gene (6 bases). V gave up 0 bases and J gave up 6 bases, with 7 bases separating them. This CDR3 is built from 12 residues. Germline values: CDR1 GTSNPN, CDR2 SVGIG (reference sequence). The CDR3 sequence: CAWSVRGDTQYF. The CDR3 coding sequence is TGTGCCTGGAGTGTACGGGGGGATACGCAGTATTTT.

This clone was counted a few times. V and J are TRBV2 and TRBJ1-2; TRBD1 aligns across 7 bases. J lost 4 bases, V lost 1 base, and 6 bases had no gene match. The CDR3 has 15 residues. The germline gives CDR1 SNHLY, CDR2 FYNNEI. Here the CDR3 DNA reads TGTGCCAGCAGTGAAGTTGTAGGGGGCGGCTATGGCTACACCTTC. Its protein product is CASSEVVGGGYGYTF.

The chain recombines TRBV11-3 with TRBJ2-5, with TRBD2 matching over 7 bases. The CDR3 totals 15 residues. In germline, CDR1 is SGHNT, CDR2 YENEEA. The J segment lost 5 bases and the V segment lost 3 bases, leaving 9 bases of the junction unmatched. CDR3 protein: CASSLGRALRETQYF. The CDR3 coding sequence is TGTGCCAGCAGCTTGGGGAGGGCCCTTAGGGAGACCCAGTACTTC.

V gene TRBV2 combines with J gene TRBJ2-1; tentative D call: TRBD1 (6 bases). This CDR3 spans 14 amino acids. Germline CDR1 reads SNHLY; CDR2 reads FYNNEI. V dropped 5 bases and J dropped 2 bases, with 10 bases sitting between them. Here the CDR3 DNA reads TGTGCCAGCAGTTTGACAGGACCCTACAATGAGCAGTTCTTC. Translating it yields CASSLTGPYNEQFF.

The chain combines TRBV4-1 with TRBJ2-1; 8 bases fit TRBD1. This CDR3 is built from 12 residues. J lost 10 bases, V lost 6 bases, and 5 bases had no gene match. Germline CDR1 is MGHRA and CDR2 is YSYEKL. The CDR3 region has the DNA TGCGCCAGCAGTCTAGACAGGGGAGAGCAGTTCTTC. Translated, it gives CASSLDRGEQFF.

The J gene is TRBJ1-2, the V gene TRBV10-3; possible D gene TRBD1, 5 bases. The CDR3 covers 15 residues. Looked up from germline, CDR1 is ENHRY and CDR2 is SYGVKD. V lost 4 bases to trimming and J lost 6 bases, with 18 bases between them. CDR3 sequence reads: CAISARPGTEDGYTF. The CDR3 DNA follows: TGTGCCATCAGTGCGCGCCCCGGGACGGAAGATGGCTACACCTTC.

The chain carries TRBV5-8 and TRBJ2-1, with 9 bases that match TRBD2. Per the germline V gene, CDR1 is SGHTS and CDR2 is YDEGEE. The CDR3 extends over 17 amino acids. V lost 3 bases, J lost 5 bases, and 12 bases stayed unmatched. For the CDR3, the DNA is TGTGCCAGCAGCTCGTATGGCGTGAGACTAGCGGACAATGAGCAGTTCTTC. Its protein product is CASSSYGVRLADNEQFF.

The rearrangement links TRBV7-2 to TRBJ2-2; maybe TRBD2 (5 bases). The CDR3 loop spans 15 amino acids. Germline V gives CDR1 SGHTA, CDR2 FQGNSA. The ends were cut back, 4 bases at V and 5 bases at J, with 14 bases in the middle. In DNA, the CDR3 is TGTGCCAGCAGCTCATATCTGTCGGGGACCGGGGAGCTGTTTTTT. It encodes CASSSYLSGTGELFF. Supplemented by reference TRBV7-2 and TRBJ2-2, the full variable domain reads GAGVSQSPSNKVTEKGKDVELRCDPISGHTALYWYRQSLGQGLEFLIYFQGNSAPDKSGLPSDRFSAERTGGSVSTLTIQRTQQEDSAVYLCASSSYLSGTGELFFGEGSRLTVL.

With regard to this clone: The same CDR3 also results from other DNA sequences found in this sample. The chain links TRBV5-4 to TRBJ2-7, with TRBD1 matching 8 bases. The CDR3 covers 14 residues. J was trimmed by 4 bases and V by 3 bases; bases with no gene match: 6. The germline CDR1 and CDR2 sequences are SGHNT and YYREEE (reference sequence). The CDR3 loop is CASSSGQGPYEQYF. CDR3 coding DNA: TGTGCCAGCAGCTCCGGACAGGGCCCTTACGAGCAGTACTTC.

This clone was recorded only once. In the same sample, other DNA sequences code for this CDR3. The chain recombines TRBV5-1 with TRBJ2-5, with D possibly being TRBD2 (5 bases). The ends were cut back, 0 bases at V and 2 bases at J, with 8 bases in the middle. This CDR3 comprises 14 residues. Germline V lookup: CDR1 SGHRS, CDR2 YFSETQ. The CDR3 sequence: CASSLGGGQETQYF. In DNA form, the CDR3 reads TGCGCCAGCAGCTTGGGCGGAGGTCAAGAGACCCAGTACTTC. Variable domain in full (rest from reference TRBV5-1 and TRBJ2-5): KAGVTQTPRYLIKTRGQQVTLSCSPISGHRSVSWYQQTPGQGLQFLFEYFSETQRNKGNFPGRFSGRQFSNSRSEMNVSTLELGDSALYLCASSLGGGQETQYFGPGTRLLVL.

V gene TRBV11-2 combines with J gene TRBJ2-7; D gene ambiguous. V lost 5 bases, J lost 9 bases, and 11 bases lay in between. Per germline, CDR1 SGHAT and CDR2 FQNNGV. CDR3 length: 11 residues. CDR3: CASSPSIAQYF. DNA for the CDR3: TGTGCCAGCAGCCCATCTATCGCGCAGTACTTC.

The rearrangement links TRBV5-1 to TRBJ2-5; D is unclear. V was clipped by 7 bases and J by 5 bases, with 18 bases between them. The CDR3 totals 14 residues. Germline CDR1 and CDR2: SGHRS and YFSETQ. CDR3 residues: CASSSGLGGETQYF. The CDR3, as DNA: TGCGCCAGCTCCTCGGGCCTCGGTGGGGAGACCCAGTACTTC.

This clone was recorded only once. The chain employs TRBV6-1 and TRBJ2-1; TRBD1 aligns across 9 bases. The CDR3 spans 15 residues. The germline gives CDR1 MNHNS, CDR2 SASEGT. The V and J ends lost 5 bases and 0 bases, in that order; junction bases with no gene match: 2. The chain's CDR3 is CASSRTGASYNEQFF. The CDR3 nucleotides read TGTGCCAGCAGTCGGACAGGGGCCTCCTACAATGAGCAGTTCTTC.

The chain combines TRBV7-9 with TRBJ2-3; D might be TRBD2 (6 bases). CDR3 length equals 14 residues. Trimming took off 5 bases at V and 2 bases at J, with 11 bases between the two ends. Germline lookup yields CDR1 SEHNR and CDR2 FQNEAQ (reference sequence). The CDR3 nucleotides read TGTGCCAGCAGCAATAGCGGACTCACAGATACGCAGTATTTT. This translates into CASSNSGLTDTQYF.

J is TRBJ1-5 and V is TRBV6-1; 7 bases are a match to TRBD1. The germline gives CDR1 MNHNS, CDR2 SASEGT. The CDR3 has 15 amino acids. After removal of 9 bases from V and 0 bases from J, the junction contained 8 bases not matched to a gene. The chain's CDR3 is CASSGQPYSNQPQHF. CDR3 DNA sequence: TGTGCCAGTTCGGGACAGCCTTATAGCAATCAGCCCCAGCATTTT.

This chain links TRBV5-1 with TRBJ2-7; TRBD2 matches 13 bases. The CDR3 runs to 17 residues. J gave up 4 bases and V 0 bases, and 7 bases lay outside the gene matches. Germline V gene data show CDR1 as SGHRS and CDR2 as YFSETQ. CDR3 in amino acids: CASSLAGLAGASYEQYF. CDR3 bases: TGCGCCAGCAGCTTGGCCGGACTAGCGGGAGCGTCTTACGAGCAGTACTTC.

J is TRBJ2-2 and V is TRBV9, with D perhaps matching TRBD1 or TRBD2 (5 bases each). Germline lookup yields CDR1 SGDLS and CDR2 YYNGEE. This CDR3 comprises 17 residues. Deletions cut 3 bases from V and 0 bases from J, with 15 bases between. CDR3 protein: CASSATGPPANTGELFF. The CDR3 DNA reads as TGTGCCAGCAGCGCAACGGGACCCCCTGCGAACACCGGGGAGCTGTTTTTT. Full variable domain (missing parts from reference TRBV9 and TRBJ2-2): DSGVTQTPKHLITATGQRVTLRCSPRSGDLSVYWYQQSLDQGLQFLIQYYNGEERAKGNILERFSAQQFPDLHSELNLSSLELGDSALYFCASSATGPPANTGELFFGEGSRLTVL.

The genes are TRBV30 and TRBJ1-3; D gene uncertain. CDR1 is GTSNPN, CDR2 SVGIG, per germline (reference sequence). The CDR3 consists of 12 residues. Trimming left V 2 bases short and J 7 bases short, with 9 bases between. CDR3 sequence: CAWSLTKNTIYF. Written as DNA, the CDR3 is TGTGCCTGGAGTTTAACCAAGAACACCATATATTTT.

The rearrangement uses TRBV6-6 and TRBJ1-6, with 10 bases identical to TRBD1. CDR1 is MNHNY and CDR2 is SVGAGI in the germline V gene (reference sequence). J gave up 13 bases and V 6 bases, and 3 bases lay outside the gene matches. The CDR3 consists of 12 residues. CDR3 bases: TGTGCCAGCAGCGGACAGGGGGGTCCCCTCCACTTT. The encoded protein is CASSGQGGPLHF.

V is TRBV30 and J is TRBJ1-5; D is unresolved. Germline loops: CDR1 GTSNPN, CDR2 SVGIG (reference sequence). The germline V and J ends were trimmed by 2 bases and 3 bases, with 17 bases remaining between them. This CDR3 contains 16 residues. The CDR3 DNA sequence: TGTGCCTGGAGTCCCTCGGTAGACGGCTACAATCAGCCCCAGCATTTT. Encoded protein: CAWSPSVDGYNQPQHF.

The genes are TRBV6-1 and TRBJ1-1; D is unresolved. Trimming took off 6 bases at V and 0 bases at J, with 11 bases between the two ends. This CDR3 spans 14 amino acids. Germline CDR1 MNHNS, CDR2 SASEGT. The DNA of the CDR3 is TGTGCCAGCAGGGTAAAAGAAATGAACACTGAAGCTTTCTTT. Its protein product is CASRVKEMNTEAFF.

The chain employs TRBV10-3 and TRBJ2-3; either TRBD1 or TRBD2 may fit D (5 bases each). V was shortened by 0 bases and J by 12 bases, with 16 bases between the two germline ends. Germline V gene sequence: CDR1 ENHRY, CDR2 SYGVKD. The CDR3 is 14 amino acids. The CDR3: CAISESGTENRQYF. CDR3 sequence (DNA): TGTGCCATCAGTGAGTCCGGGACGGAAAACCGACAGTATTTT.

The V and J genes are TRBV7-2 and TRBJ2-7, with 7 nucleotides matching TRBD1. In germline, CDR1 is SGHTA, CDR2 FQGNSA. The CDR3 contains 14 residues. Trimming removed 5 bases from V and 4 bases from J; junction bases left unmatched: 8. The CDR3 reads CASSQTGQIYEQYF. CDR3 nucleotide sequence: TGTGCCAGCAGCCAAACGGGACAGATATACGAGCAGTACTTC.

This clone occurred once. The chain uses TRBV4-2 and TRBJ2-5, with TRBD2 identical over 14 bases. This CDR3 has 16 amino acids. Per germline, CDR1 LGHNA and CDR2 YNFKEQ. J lost 7 bases, V lost 4 bases, and 8 bases had no gene match. CDR3 amino acids: CASSPGTSGSGGTQYF. In DNA form, the CDR3 reads TGTGCCAGCAGCCCAGGGACTAGCGGGAGTGGGGGGACCCAGTACTTC.